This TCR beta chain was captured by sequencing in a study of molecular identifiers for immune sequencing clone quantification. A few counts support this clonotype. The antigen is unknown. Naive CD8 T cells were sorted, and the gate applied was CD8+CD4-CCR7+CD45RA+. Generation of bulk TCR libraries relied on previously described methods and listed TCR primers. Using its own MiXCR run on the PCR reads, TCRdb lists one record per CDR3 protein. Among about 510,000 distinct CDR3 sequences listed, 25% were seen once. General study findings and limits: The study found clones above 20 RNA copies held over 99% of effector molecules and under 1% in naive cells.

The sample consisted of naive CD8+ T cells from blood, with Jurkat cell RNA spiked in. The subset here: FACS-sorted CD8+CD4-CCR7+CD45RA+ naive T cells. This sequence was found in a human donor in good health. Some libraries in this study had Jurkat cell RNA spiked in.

The CDR3 DNA reads TGCGCCAGCAGCTTGGTTGGAGACATTAATGAAAAACTGTTTTTT. It yields the protein CASSLVGDINEKLFF. This chain connects TRBV5-1 to TRBJ1-4; D unresolved. The V gene's germline CDR1 is SGHRS and CDR2 YFSETQ. This CDR3 comprises 15 residues. V lost 0 bases to trimming and J lost 4 bases, with 10 bases between them. Combining the CDR3 with reference TRBV5-1 and TRBJ1-4 gives the whole variable domain KAGVTQTPRYLIKTRGQQVTLSCSPISGHRSVSWYQQTPGQGLQFLFEYFSETQRNKGNFPGRFSGRQFSNSRSEMNVSTLELGDSALYLCASSLVGDINEKLFFGSGTQLSVL.